This T cell receptor (beta chain) emerged from a study of post-analysis software for immune sequencing data. The study, taken as a whole, reports: About five TRBV segments, including TRBV5-6, TRBV5-1 and TRBV20-1, were more frequent in patients than controls.

There are a few counts of this clonotype. The antigen remains unidentified. V was clipped by 7 bases and J by 1 base, with 4 bases between them. Germline V gene data show CDR1 as MGHDK and CDR2 as SYGVNS. The CDR3 contains 11 residues. The library was made from cDNA and included unique molecular identifiers. TCRdb independently ran MiXCR on the PCR reads; one entry per CDR3 protein. The sample lists 650,000 to 850,000 distinct CDR3 sequences, more than 45% occurring once. Input material: blood. This TCR was recovered from a girl between 10 and 17 years old with multiple sclerosis. The chain is built from TRBV25-1 and TRBJ1-1, with D unresolved. This CDR3 is CASIGNTEAFF. Written as DNA, the CDR3 is TGTGCCAGCATTGGGAACACTGAAGCTTTCTTT.